This T cell receptor (beta chain) originates from a study of early T cells in non-severe SARS-CoV-2 infection. As for the study in general: Bulk RNA taken from unsorted whole blood was sequenced, leaving chains unpaired. Study observations and caveats: VDJdb matching favored anti-spike CD8 responses, missing private and CD4 specificities.

This clonotype showed up many times. As yet, its antigen is unknown. Trimming left V 2 bases short and J 9 bases short, with 9 bases between. CDR1 and CDR2 from the germline V gene are MDHEN and SYDVKM. This CDR3 comprises 12 residues. Tagging with unique molecular identifiers was applied to individual cDNA molecules. TCRdb independently ran MiXCR on the 5' RACE reads; one entry per CDR3 protein. The sample yields roughly 30,000 distinct CDR3 sequences, 4.5% seen once. This rearrangement joins TRBV28 to TRBJ2-3; D is undetermined. The clonotype was recovered from an adult who was a healthcare worker with PCR-confirmed SARS-CoV-2 infection or an uninfected control (not recorded which). Sample: whole blood. The CDR3 here is CASSLVARTQYF. CDR3 coding DNA: TGTGCCAGCAGTTTAGTGGCACGAACGCAGTATTTT.